One and the same sample provided the 3 T cell receptor beta chains below, sequenced in a study of shared clonotypes between healthy human individuals. The repertoire was sequenced with immunoSEQ multiplex PCR; TCRdb's copy has only in-frame clones and lacks some. The repertoire has about 1.5 million clones, roughly 96% of them found once; the top ten carry 1% to 1.5%. The sequenced material came from naive CD4+ T cells sorted from blood. Subset in this sample: CD45RA+ positively selected. These receptors all come from a man aged 30-40 years in good health.

V gene TRBV28 combines with J gene TRBJ2-7; no definite D call. Per the germline V gene, CDR1 is MDHEN and CDR2 is SYDVKM. CDR3 length: 13 residues. V lost 6 bases and J lost 1, with 10 bases in between. The CDR3 spells CASSLTQSYEQYF. The CDR3 region has the DNA TGTGCCAGCAGCCTTACTCAGTCCTACGAGCAGTACTTC.

The chain has TRBV11-1 and TRBJ2-2; D is ambiguous. The CDR3 length is 13 residues. V shed 2 bases and J shed 2 bases, with 3 bases lying between them. Per germline, CDR1 SGHAT and CDR2 FQDESV (reference sequence). In nucleotides, the CDR3 is TGTGCCAGCAGCTTATTTAACACCGGGGAGCTGTTTTTT. Translation gives CASSLFNTGELFF.

This rearrangement joins TRBV7-2 to TRBJ2-1, with TRBD1 identical over 11 bases. J was trimmed by 6 bases and V by 3 bases; bases with no gene match: 1. CDR1 is SGHTA, CDR2 FQGNSA, per germline. This CDR3 contains 14 residues. The CDR3 protein is CASSFGTGGNEQFF. In DNA, the CDR3 is TGTGCCAGCAGCTTCGGGACAGGGGGCAATGAGCAGTTCTTC.